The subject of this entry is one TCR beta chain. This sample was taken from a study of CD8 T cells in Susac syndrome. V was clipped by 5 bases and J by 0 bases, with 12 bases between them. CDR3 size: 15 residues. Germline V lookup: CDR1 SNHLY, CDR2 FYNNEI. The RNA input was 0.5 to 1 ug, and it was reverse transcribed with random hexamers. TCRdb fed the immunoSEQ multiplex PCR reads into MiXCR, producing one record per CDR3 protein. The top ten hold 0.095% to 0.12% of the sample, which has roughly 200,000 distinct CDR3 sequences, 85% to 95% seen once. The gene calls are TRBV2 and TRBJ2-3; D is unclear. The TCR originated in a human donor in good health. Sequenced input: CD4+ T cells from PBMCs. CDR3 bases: TGTGCCAGCAGTAAATCTACCGGGAGCACAGATACGCAGTATTTT. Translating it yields CASSKSTGSTDTQYF.